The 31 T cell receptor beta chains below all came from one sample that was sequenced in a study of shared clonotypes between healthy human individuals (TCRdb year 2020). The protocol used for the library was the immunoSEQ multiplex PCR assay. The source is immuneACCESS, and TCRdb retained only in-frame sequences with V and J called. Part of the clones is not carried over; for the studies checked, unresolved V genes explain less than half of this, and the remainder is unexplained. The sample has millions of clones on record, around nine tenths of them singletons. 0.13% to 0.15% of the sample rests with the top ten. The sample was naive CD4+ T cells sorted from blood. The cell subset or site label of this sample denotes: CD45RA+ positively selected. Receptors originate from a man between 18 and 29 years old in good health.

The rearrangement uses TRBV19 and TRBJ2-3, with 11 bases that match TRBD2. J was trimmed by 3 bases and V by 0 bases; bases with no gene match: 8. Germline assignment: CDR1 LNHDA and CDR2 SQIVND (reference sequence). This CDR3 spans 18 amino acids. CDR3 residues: CASSIDLLAGGGTDTQYF. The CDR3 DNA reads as TGTGCCAGTAGTATAGACCTTCTAGCGGGAGGAGGGACAGATACGCAGTATTTT.

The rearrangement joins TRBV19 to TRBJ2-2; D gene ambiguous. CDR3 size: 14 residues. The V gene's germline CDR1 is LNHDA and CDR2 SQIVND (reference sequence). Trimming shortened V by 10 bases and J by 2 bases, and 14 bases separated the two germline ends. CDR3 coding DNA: TGTGCCACTCTACGCCAGGCTAACACCGGGGAGCTGTTTTTT. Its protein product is CATLRQANTGELFF.

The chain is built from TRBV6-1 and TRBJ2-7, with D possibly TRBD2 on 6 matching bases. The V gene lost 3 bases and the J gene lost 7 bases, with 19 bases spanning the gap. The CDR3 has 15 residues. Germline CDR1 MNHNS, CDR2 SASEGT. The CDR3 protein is CASSERAAKRGEQYF. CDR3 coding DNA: TGTGCCAGCAGTGAGAGAGCGGCTAAACGGGGGGAGCAGTACTTC.

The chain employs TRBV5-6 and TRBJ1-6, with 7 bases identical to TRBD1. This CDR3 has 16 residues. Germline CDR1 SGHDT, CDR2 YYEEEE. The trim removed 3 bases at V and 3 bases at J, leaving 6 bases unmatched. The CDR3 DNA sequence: TGTGCCAGCAGCTGGGGAACAGGGGTCTATAATTCACCCCTCCACTTT. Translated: CASSWGTGVYNSPLHF.

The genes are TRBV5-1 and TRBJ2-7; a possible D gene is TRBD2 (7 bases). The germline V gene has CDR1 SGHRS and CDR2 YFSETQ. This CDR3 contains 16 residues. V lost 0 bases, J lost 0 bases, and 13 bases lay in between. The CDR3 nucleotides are TGCGCCAGCAGCTTGGCCAAGGGGGGGAGCTCCTACGAGCAGTACTTC. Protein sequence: CASSLAKGGSSYEQYF.

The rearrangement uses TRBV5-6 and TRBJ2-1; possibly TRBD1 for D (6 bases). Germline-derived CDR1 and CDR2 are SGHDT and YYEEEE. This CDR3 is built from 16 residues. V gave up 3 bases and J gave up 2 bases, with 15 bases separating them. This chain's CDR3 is CASSSWGLVAYNEQFF. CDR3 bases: TGTGCCAGCAGCTCTTGGGGGCTAGTCGCCTACAATGAGCAGTTCTTC.

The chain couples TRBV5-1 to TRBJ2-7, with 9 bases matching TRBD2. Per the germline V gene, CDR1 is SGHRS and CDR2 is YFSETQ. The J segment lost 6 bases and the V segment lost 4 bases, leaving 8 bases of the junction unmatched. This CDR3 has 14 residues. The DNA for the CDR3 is TGCGCCAGCAGCATAACCGGGACTAGCCTCGAGCAGTACTTC. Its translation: CASSITGTSLEQYF.

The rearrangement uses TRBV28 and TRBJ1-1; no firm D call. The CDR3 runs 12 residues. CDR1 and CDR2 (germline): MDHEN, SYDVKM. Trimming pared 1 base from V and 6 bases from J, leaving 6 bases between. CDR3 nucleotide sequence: TGTGCCAGCAGTTTATTCGGGTCTGAAGCTTTCTTT. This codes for CASSLFGSEAFF.

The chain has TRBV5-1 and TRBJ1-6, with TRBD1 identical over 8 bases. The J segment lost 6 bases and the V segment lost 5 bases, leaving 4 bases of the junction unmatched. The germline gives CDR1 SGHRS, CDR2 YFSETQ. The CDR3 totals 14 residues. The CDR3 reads CASRTGAGNSPLHF. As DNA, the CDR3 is TGCGCCAGCAGGACAGGGGCAGGTAATTCACCCCTCCACTTT. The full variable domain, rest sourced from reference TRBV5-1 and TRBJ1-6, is KAGVTQTPRYLIKTRGQQVTLSCSPISGHRSVSWYQQTPGQGLQFLFEYFSETQRNKGNFPGRFSGRQFSNSRSEMNVSTLELGDSALYLCASRTGAGNSPLHFGNGTRLTVT.

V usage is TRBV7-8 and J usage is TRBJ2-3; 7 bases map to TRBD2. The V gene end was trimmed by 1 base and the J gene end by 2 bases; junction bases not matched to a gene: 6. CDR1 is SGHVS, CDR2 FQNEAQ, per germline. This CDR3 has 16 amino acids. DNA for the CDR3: TGTGCCAGCAGCTTAGATCAGCGGGGATTCACAGATACGCAGTATTTT. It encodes CASSLDQRGFTDTQYF. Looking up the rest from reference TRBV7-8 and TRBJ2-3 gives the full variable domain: GAGVSQSPRYKVAKRGQDVALRCDPISGHVSLFWYQQALGQGPEFLTYFQNEAQLDKSGLPSDRFFAERPEGSVSTLKIQRTQQEDSAVYLCASSLDQRGFTDTQYFGPGTRLTVL.

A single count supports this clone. In DNA, the CDR3 is TGTGCCAGCAGTGCGACTAGCGGGAAGTGGCTCACAGATACGCAGTATTTT. Translating it yields CASSATSGKWLTDTQYF. This sequence joins TRBV6-1 and TRBJ2-3; 11 bases fit TRBD2. Germline V gene sequence: CDR1 MNHNS, CDR2 SASEGT. Trimming at V came to 4 bases and at J to 2 bases, leaving 8 bases not matched to a gene. The CDR3 runs to 17 residues.

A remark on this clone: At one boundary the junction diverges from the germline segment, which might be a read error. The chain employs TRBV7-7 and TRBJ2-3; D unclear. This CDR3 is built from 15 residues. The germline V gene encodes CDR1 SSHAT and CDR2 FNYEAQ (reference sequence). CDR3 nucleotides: TGTGCTAGCAGTCCGACTGGGCTAAGCACAGATACGCAGTATTTT. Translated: CASSPTGLSTDTQYF.

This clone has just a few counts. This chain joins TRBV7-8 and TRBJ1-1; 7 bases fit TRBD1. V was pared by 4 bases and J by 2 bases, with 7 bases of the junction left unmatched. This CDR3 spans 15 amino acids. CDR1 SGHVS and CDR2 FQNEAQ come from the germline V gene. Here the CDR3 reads CASSYRQGPNTEAFF. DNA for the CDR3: TGTGCCAGCAGCTACAGACAGGGCCCAAACACTGAAGCTTTCTTT.

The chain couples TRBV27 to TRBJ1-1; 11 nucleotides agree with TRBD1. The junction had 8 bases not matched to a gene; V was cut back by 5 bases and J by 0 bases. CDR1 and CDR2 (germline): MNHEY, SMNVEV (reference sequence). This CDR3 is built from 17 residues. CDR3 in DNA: TGTGCCAGCAGTCCCCGGGGACAGGGGGTGTTGAACACTGAAGCTTTCTTT. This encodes CASSPRGQGVLNTEAFF.

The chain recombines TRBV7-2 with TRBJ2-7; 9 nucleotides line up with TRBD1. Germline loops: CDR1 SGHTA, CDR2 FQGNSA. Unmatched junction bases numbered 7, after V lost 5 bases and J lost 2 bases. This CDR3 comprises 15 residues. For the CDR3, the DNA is TGTGCCAGCAGCCCAGGACAGGGGATTCCCTACGAGCAGTACTTC. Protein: CASSPGQGIPYEQYF. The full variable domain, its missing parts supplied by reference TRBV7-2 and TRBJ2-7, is GAGVSQSPSNKVTEKGKDVELRCDPISGHTALYWYRQSLGQGLEFLIYFQGNSAPDKSGLPSDRFSAERTGGSVSTLTIQRTQQEDSAVYLCASSPGQGIPYEQYFGPGTRLTVT.

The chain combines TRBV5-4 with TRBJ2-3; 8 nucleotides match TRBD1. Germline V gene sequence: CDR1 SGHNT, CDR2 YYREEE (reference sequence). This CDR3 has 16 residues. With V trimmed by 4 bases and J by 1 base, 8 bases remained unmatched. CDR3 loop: CASSHPGQGGTDTQYF. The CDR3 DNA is TGTGCCAGCAGCCACCCTGGACAGGGAGGCACAGATACGCAGTATTTT.

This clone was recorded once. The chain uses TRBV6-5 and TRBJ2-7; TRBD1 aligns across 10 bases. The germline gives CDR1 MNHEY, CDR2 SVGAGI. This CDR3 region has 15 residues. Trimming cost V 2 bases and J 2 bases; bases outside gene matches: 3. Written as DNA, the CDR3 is TGTGCCAGCAGTTACAGACAGGGGGCCACCTACGAGCAGTACTTC. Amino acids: CASSYRQGATYEQYF.

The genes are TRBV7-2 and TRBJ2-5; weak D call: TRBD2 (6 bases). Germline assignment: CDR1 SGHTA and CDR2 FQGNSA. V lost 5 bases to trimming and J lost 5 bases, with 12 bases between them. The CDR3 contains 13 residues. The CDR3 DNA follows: TGTGCCAGCAGCGCGGGACTCCAGGAGACCCAGTACTTC. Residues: CASSAGLQETQYF.

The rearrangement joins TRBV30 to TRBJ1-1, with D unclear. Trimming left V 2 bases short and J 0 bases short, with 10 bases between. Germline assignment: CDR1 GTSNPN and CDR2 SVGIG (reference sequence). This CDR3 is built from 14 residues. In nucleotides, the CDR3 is TGTGCCTGGAGTTCCCAGATATTGAACACTGAAGCTTTCTTT. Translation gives CAWSSQILNTEAFF.

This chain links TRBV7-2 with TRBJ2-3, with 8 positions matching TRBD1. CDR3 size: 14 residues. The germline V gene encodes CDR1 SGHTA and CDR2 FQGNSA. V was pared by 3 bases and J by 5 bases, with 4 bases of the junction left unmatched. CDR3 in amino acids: CASSLTGVVDTQYF. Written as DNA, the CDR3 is TGTGCCAGCAGCTTGACAGGGGTAGTAGATACGCAGTATTTT.

CDR3 nucleotides: TGTGCCAGCAGTCCCCGGAGGAATGAGCAGTTCTTC. It encodes CASSPRRNEQFF. This chain uses TRBV28 with TRBJ2-1; maybe TRBD2 (5 bases). Trimming pared 5 bases from V and 7 bases from J, leaving 9 bases between. CDR1 and CDR2 from the germline V gene are MDHEN and SYDVKM. This CDR3 is 12 amino acids long.

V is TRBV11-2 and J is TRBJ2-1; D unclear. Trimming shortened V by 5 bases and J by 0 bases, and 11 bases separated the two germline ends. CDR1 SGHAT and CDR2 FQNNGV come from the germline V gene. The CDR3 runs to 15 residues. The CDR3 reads CASSLTANSYNEQFF. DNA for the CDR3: TGTGCCAGCAGCCTTACAGCAAACTCCTACAATGAGCAGTTCTTC.

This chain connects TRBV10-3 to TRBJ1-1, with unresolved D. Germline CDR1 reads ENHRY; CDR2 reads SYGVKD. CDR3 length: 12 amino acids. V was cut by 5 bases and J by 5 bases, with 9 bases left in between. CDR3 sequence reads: CAISPIGTEAFF. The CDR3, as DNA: TGTGCCATCAGTCCGATCGGTACTGAAGCTTTCTTT.

CDR3 sequence reads: CASSWLTGTGAKNIQYF. The CDR3 coding sequence is TGTGCCAGCAGCTGGCTGACCGGGACAGGGGCCAAAAACATTCAGTACTTC. The V gene is TRBV5-4, the J gene TRBJ2-4; TRBD1 agrees at 9 bases. Trimming cost V 3 bases and J 1 base; bases outside gene matches: 8. This CDR3 is built from 17 residues. In germline, CDR1 is SGHNT, CDR2 YYREEE (reference sequence).

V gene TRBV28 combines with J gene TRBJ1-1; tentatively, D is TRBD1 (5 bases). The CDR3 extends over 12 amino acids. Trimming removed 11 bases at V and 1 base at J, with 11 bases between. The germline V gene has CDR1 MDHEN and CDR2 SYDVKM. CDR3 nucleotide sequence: TGTGCCCTTGGGGGGGGGAACACTGAAGCTTTCTTT. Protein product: CALGGGNTEAFF.

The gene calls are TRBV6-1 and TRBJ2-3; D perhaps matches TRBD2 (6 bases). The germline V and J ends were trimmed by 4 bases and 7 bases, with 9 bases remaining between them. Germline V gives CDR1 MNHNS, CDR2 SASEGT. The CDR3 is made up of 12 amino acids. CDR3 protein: CASSAGLHTQYF. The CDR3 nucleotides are TGTGCCAGCAGTGCGGGACTGCATACGCAGTATTTT.

CDR3: CAWRAGPYNSPLHF. CDR3 nucleotides: TGTGCCTGGAGGGCCGGGCCATATAATTCACCCCTCCACTTT. The chain employs TRBV30 and TRBJ1-6; D not resolved. CDR1 and CDR2 (germline): GTSNPN, SVGIG (reference sequence). Between the trimmed V and J ends, which lost 3 bases and 4 bases, there was a span of 10 bases. The CDR3 loop spans 14 amino acids.

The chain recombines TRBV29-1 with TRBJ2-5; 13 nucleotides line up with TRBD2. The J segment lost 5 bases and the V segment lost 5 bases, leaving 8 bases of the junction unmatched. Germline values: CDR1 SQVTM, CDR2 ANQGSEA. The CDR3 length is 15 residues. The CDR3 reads CSVLGLAGVGETQYF. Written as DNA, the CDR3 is TGCAGCGTTCTTGGACTAGCGGGAGTCGGGGAGACCCAGTACTTC.

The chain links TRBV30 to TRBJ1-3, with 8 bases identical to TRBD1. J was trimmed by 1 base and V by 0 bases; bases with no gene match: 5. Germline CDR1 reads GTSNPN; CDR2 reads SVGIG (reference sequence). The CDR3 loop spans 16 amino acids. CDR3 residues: CAWSVGRGLSGNTIYF. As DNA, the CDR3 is TGTGCCTGGAGTGTGGGCAGGGGGCTTTCTGGAAACACCATATATTTT.

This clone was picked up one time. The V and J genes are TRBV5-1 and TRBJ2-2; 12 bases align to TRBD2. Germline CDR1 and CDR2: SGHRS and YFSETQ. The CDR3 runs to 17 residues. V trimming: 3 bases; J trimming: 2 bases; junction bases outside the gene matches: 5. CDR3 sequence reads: CASSSSTSGGNTGELFF. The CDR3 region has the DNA TGCGCCAGCAGCTCGTCGACTAGCGGGGGAAACACCGGGGAGCTGTTTTTT.

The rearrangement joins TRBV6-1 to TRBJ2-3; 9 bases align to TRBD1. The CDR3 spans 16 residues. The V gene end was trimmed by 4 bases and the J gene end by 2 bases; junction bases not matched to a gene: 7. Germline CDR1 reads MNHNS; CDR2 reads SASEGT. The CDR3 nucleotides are TGTGCCAGCAGTGGGCCGACAGGGGGATACACAGATACGCAGTATTTT. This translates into CASSGPTGGYTDTQYF.